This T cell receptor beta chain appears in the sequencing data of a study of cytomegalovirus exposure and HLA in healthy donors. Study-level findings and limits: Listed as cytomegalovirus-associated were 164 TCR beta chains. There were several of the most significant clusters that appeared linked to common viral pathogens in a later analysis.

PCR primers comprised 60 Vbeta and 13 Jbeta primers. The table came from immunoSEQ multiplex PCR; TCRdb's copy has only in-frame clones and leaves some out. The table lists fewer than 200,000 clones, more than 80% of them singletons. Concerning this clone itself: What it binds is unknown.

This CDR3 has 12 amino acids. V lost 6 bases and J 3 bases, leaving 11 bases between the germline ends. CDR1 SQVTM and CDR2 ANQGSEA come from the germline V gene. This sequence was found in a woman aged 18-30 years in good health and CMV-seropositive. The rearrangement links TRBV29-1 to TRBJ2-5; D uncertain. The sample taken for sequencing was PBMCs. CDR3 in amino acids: CSVRTSKETQYF. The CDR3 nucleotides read TGCAGCGTCCGTACATCGAAAGAGACCCAGTACTTC.